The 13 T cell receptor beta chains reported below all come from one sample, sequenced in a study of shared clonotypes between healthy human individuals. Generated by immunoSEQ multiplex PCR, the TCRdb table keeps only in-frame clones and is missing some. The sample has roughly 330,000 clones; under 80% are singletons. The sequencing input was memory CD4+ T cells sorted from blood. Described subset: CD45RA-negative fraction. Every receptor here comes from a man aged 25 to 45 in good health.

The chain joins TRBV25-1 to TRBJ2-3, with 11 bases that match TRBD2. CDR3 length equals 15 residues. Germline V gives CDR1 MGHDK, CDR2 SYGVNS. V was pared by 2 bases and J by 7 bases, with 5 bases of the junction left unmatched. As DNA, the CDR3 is TGTGCCAGCAGTGAACTAGCGGGAGGTCTGAATACGCAGTATTTT. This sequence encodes CASSELAGGLNTQYF.

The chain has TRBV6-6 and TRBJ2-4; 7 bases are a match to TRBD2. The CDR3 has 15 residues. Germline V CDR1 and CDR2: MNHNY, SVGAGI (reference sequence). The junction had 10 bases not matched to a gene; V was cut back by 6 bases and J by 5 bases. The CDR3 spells CASSPAAGVQNIQYF. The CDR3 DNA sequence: TGTGCCAGCAGCCCCGCGGCGGGAGTGCAAAACATTCAGTACTTC.

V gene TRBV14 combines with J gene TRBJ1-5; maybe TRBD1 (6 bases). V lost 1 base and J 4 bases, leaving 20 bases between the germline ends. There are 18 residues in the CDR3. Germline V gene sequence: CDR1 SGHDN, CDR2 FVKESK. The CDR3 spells CASSQALDRGGGNQPQHF. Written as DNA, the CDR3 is TGTGCCAGCAGCCAAGCTCTTGATCGGGGGGGCGGGAATCAGCCCCAGCATTTT.

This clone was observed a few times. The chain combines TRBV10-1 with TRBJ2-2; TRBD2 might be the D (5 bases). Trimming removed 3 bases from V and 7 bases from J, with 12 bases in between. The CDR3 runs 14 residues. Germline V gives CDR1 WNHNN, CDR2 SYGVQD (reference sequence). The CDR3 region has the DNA TGCGCCAGCAGTGAAGAAACTAGTATCGGGGAGCTGTTTTTT. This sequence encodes CASSEETSIGELFF.

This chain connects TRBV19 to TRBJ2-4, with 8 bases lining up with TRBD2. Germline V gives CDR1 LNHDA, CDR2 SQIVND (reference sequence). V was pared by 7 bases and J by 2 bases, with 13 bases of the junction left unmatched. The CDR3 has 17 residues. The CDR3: CASTGGAGLFSKNIQYF. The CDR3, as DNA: TGTGCCAGTACCGGGGGGGCAGGACTCTTTTCCAAAAACATTCAGTACTTC.

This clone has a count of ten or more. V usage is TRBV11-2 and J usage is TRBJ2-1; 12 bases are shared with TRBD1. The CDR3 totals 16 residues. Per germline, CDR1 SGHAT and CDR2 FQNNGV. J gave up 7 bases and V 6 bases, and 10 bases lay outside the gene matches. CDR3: CASSSDRDRGPNEQFF. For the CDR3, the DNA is TGTGCCAGCAGTTCCGATCGGGACAGGGGGCCAAATGAGCAGTTCTTC. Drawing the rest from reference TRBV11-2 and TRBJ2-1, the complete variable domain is EAGVAQSPRYKIIEKRQSVAFWCNPISGHATLYWYQQILGQGPKLLIQFQNNGVVDDSQLPKDRFSAERLKGVDSTLKIQPAKLEDSAVYLCASSSDRDRGPNEQFFGPGTRLTVL.

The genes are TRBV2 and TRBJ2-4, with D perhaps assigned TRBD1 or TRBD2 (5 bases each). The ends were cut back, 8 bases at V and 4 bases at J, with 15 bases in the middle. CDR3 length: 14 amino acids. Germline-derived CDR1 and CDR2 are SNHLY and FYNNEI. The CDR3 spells CASSGTPGKNIQYF. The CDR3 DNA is TGTGCCAGCTCCGGGACCCCGGGGAAAAACATTCAGTACTTC.

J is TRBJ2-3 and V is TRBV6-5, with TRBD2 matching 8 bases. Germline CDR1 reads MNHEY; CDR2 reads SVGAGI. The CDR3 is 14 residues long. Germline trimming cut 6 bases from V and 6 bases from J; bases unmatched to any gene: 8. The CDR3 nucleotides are TGTGCCAGCAGAGAGAGCGGGAGTTACGATACGCAGTATTTT. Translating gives CASRESGSYDTQYF.

CDR3 DNA sequence: TGTGCCAGCAGCTTGGGGTGGGCCGACAATGAGCAGTTCTTC. Its translation: CASSLGWADNEQFF. The J gene is TRBJ2-1, the V gene TRBV5-4; D is unclear. The CDR3 runs 14 residues. Trimming removed 0 bases from V and 5 bases from J, with 9 bases in between. CDR1 and CDR2 (germline): SGHNT, YYREEE (reference sequence).

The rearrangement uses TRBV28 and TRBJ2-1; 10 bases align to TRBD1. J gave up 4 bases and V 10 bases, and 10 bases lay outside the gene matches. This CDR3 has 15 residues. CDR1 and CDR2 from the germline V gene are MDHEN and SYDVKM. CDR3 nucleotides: TGTGCCATTCTGCCGGGACAGGGGAGGTACAATGAGCAGTTCTTC. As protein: CAILPGQGRYNEQFF. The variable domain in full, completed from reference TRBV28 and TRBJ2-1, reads DVKVTQSSRYLVKRTGEKVFLECVQDMDHENMFWYRQDPGLGLRLIYFSYDVKMKEKGDIPEGYSVSREKKERFSLILESASTNQTSMYLCAILPGQGRYNEQFFGPGTRLTVL.

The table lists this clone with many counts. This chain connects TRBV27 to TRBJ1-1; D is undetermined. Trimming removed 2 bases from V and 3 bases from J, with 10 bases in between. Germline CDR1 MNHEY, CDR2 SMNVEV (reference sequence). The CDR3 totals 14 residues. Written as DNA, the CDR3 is TGTGCCAGCAGTTTAGACATGCGAGACACTGAAGCTTTCTTT. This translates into CASSLDMRDTEAFF.

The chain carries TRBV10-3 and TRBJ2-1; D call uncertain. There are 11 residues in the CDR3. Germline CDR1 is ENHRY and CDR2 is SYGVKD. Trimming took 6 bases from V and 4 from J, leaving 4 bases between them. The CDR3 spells CAIREYNEQFF. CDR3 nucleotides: TGTGCCATCAGAGAATACAATGAGCAGTTCTTC.

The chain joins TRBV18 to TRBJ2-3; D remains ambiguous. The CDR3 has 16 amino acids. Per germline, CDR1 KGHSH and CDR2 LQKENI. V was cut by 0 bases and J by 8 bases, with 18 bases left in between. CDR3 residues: CASSPPEFGPDGTQYF. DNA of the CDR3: TGTGCCAGCTCACCACCTGAATTTGGCCCAGATGGTACGCAGTATTTT.